By its share, the clone carrying this T cell receptor beta chain is medium-sized. What it binds is not known. Scientists made TCR beta libraries using quantitative 5'-RACE with molecular barcodes. TCRdb called the 5' RACE reads again in MiXCR, with one record for every CDR3 protein. There are 200,000 or so distinct CDR3 sequences in the sample; under 15% occur only once, and about 10% lies in the top ten. The CDR3 runs 15 residues. V was shortened by 5 bases and J by 0 bases, with 14 bases between the two germline ends. Germline V lookup: CDR1 SGHKS, CDR2 YYEKEE (reference sequence). The data belong to a study of CD8 T cells in ankylosing spondylitis. Notes on the study in general: From matched ankylosing spondylitis synovial fluid, disease-linked clones were reportedly recovered at significantly enriched levels.

The material sequenced was blood, either unsorted or a sorted T cell fraction (not recorded which). The receptor's source is a female donor with ankylosing spondylitis or in good health (not recorded which). This chain joins TRBV5-5 and TRBJ1-2; no firm D call. The CDR3 bases are TGTGCCAGCAGGTTGCTGGCGGGTGCTAACTATGGCTACACCTTC. Translation gives CASRLLAGANYGYTF.